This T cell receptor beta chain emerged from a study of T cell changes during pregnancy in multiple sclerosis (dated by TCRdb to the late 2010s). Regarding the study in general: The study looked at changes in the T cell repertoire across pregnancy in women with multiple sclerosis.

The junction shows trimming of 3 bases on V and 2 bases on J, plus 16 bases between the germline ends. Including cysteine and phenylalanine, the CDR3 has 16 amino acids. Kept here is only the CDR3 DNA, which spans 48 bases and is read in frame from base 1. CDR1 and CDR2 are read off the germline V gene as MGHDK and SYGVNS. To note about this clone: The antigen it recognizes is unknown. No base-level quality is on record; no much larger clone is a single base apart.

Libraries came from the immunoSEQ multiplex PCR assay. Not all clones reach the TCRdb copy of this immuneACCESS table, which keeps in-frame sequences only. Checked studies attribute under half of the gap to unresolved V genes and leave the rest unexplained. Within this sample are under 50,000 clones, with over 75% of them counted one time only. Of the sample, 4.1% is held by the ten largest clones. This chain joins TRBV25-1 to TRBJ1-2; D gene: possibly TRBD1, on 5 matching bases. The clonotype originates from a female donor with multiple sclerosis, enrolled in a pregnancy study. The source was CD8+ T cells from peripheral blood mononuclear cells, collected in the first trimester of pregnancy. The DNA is TGTGCCAGCAGTGACCGGGTCGGCAGGGCGAACTATGGCTACACCTTC. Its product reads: CASSDRVGRANYGYTF.